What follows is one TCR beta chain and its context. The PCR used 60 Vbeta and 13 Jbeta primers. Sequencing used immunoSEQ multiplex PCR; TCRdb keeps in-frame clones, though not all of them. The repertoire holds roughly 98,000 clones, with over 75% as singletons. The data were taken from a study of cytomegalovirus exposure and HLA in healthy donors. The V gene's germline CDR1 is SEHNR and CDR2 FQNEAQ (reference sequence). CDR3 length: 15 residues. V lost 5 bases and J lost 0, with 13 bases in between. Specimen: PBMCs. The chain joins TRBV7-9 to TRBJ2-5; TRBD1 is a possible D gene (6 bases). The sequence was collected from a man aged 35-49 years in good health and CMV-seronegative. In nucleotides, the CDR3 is TGTGCCAGCAGCCCGGGGACAACGTACCAAGAGACCCAGTACTTC. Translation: CASSPGTTYQETQYF.